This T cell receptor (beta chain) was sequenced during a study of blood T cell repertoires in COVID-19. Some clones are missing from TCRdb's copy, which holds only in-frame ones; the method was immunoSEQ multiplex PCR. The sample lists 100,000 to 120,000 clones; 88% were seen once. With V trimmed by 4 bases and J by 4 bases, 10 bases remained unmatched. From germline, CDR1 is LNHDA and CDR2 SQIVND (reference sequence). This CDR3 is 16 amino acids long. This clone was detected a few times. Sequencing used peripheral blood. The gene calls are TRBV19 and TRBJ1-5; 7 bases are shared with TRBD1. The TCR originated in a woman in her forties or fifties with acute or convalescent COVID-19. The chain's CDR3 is CASSRQGWGFNQPQHF. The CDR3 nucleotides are TGTGCCAGTAGTAGACAGGGCTGGGGATTTAATCAGCCCCAGCATTTT. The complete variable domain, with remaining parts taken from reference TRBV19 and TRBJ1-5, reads DGGITQSPKYLFRKEGQNVTLSCEQNLNHDAMYWYRQDPGQGLRLIYYSQIVNDFQKGDIAEGYSVSREKKESFPLTVTSAQKNPTAFYLCASSRQGWGFNQPQHFGDGTRLSIL.